The 30 T cell receptor beta chains listed next were all sequenced from one sample in a study of blood T cell repertoires in COVID-19. Method: immunoSEQ multiplex PCR; TCRdb's copy keeps in-frame clones and lacks some. The data show about 280,000 clones, roughly 88% seen once. The specimen was peripheral blood. The receptor source for this set is a man between 18 and 35 years old with active or convalescent COVID-19.

This clone has a single count. The chain links TRBV7-9 to TRBJ1-4; weak D call: TRBD1 (5 bases). Germline lookup yields CDR1 SEHNR and CDR2 FQNEAQ (reference sequence). Trimming stripped 5 bases from V and 3 bases from J, with 10 bases between. The length of the CDR3 is 14 residues. Written as DNA, the CDR3 is TGTGCCAGCAGCCCCGGGGGGGCTAATGAAAAACTGTTTTTT. Amino acids: CASSPGGANEKLFF.

The gene calls are TRBV11-2 and TRBJ2-7; 9 bases map to TRBD1. V lost 5 bases to trimming and J lost 6 bases; unmatched junction nucleotides: 8. The CDR3 has 14 amino acids. CDR1 is SGHAT, CDR2 FQNNGV, per germline. The CDR3 reads CASSEGQGLGEQYF. CDR3 nucleotide sequence: TGTGCCAGCAGCGAGGGACAGGGACTGGGCGAGCAGTACTTC.

The V and J genes are TRBV4-3 and TRBJ2-1, with 8 bases identical to TRBD2. The CDR3 runs to 16 residues. With 5 bases clipped from V and 3 bases from J, the junction kept 9 bases outside the gene matches. Germline V gives CDR1 LGHNA, CDR2 YSLEER. CDR3 DNA sequence: TGCGCCAGCAGCTCCCGAATAGCGGGGATCTACAATGAGCAGTTCTTC. This codes for CASSSRIAGIYNEQFF.

In this sample, this clone turned up once. The V call is TRBV27, the J call TRBJ1-2; D gene uncertain. CDR1 MNHEY and CDR2 SMNVEV come from the germline V gene (reference sequence). This CDR3 has 13 amino acids. V lost 3 bases to trimming and J lost 2 bases, with 7 bases between them. CDR3 sequence (DNA): TGTGCCAGCAGTTTCGGCAGGAACTATGGCTACACCTTC. Translation: CASSFGRNYGYTF.

The chain combines TRBV4-1 with TRBJ2-1; 10 positions agree with TRBD2. Germline loops: CDR1 MGHRA, CDR2 YSYEKL. Trimming removed 0 bases from V and 0 bases from J; junction bases left unmatched: 11. The CDR3 has 20 amino acids. Written as DNA, the CDR3 is TGCGCCAGCAGCCAAGATCAGCTAGCGGGGGCGACGAGCTCCTACAATGAGCAGTTCTTC. This codes for CASSQDQLAGATSSYNEQFF.

The genes are TRBV6-1 and TRBJ1-3; 9 bases map to TRBD1. Germline CDR1 MNHNS, CDR2 SASEGT. The J segment lost 3 bases and the V segment lost 0 bases, leaving 6 bases of the junction unmatched. The CDR3 covers 17 residues. DNA of the CDR3: TGTGCCAGCAGTGAAGCGTGGACAGGGGCGAGTGGAAACACCATATATTTT. Amino acid sequence: CASSEAWTGASGNTIYF.

The chain carries TRBV4-1 and TRBJ2-5; weak D call: TRBD2 (7 bases). There are 16 residues in the CDR3. Trimming left V 2 bases short and J 5 bases short, with 18 bases between. Per germline, CDR1 MGHRA and CDR2 YSYEKL. The CDR3 protein is CASSQPIGGGLETQYF. CDR3 sequence (DNA): TGCGCCAGCAGCCAACCGATAGGGGGGGGCCTTGAGACCCAGTACTTC.

The chain combines TRBV18 with TRBJ1-6; TRBD1 agrees at 7 bases. The V segment lost 4 bases and the J segment 4 bases; nucleotides outside the gene matches: 1. The CDR3 sequence is 14 residues long. The germline V gene has CDR1 KGHSH and CDR2 LQKENI. CDR3 in amino acids: CASSQQGYNSPLHF. CDR3 nucleotide sequence: TGTGCCAGCTCACAACAGGGGTATAATTCACCCCTCCACTTT. Full variable domain (rest looked up from reference TRBV18 and TRBJ1-6): NAGVMQNPRHLVRRRGQEARLRCSPMKGHSHVYWYRQLPEEGLKFMVYLQKENIIDESGMPKERFSAEFPKEGPSILRIQQVVRGDSAAYFCASSQQGYNSPLHFGNGTRLTVT.

V usage is TRBV10-1 and J usage is TRBJ1-1; possibly TRBD1 for D (6 bases). The CDR3 runs to 13 residues. Trimming stripped 5 bases from V and 0 bases from J, with 7 bases between. Germline-derived CDR1 and CDR2 are WNHNN and SYGVQD (reference sequence). In DNA, the CDR3 is TGCGCCAGCAGTACAGGGATGAACACTGAAGCTTTCTTT. The encoded protein is CASSTGMNTEAFF.

On this clone itself: Additional DNA sequences in this sample encode the identical CDR3. The V gene is TRBV12-3 or TRBV12-4, the J gene TRBJ1-3; tentatively, D is TRBD1 (5 bases). This CDR3 spans 13 amino acids. Between the trimmed V and J ends, which lost 6 bases and 3 bases, there was a span of 9 bases. CDR3: CASSPGGGNTIYF. The CDR3 DNA reads as TGTGCCAGCAGCCCCGGGGGTGGAAACACCATATATTTT.

In its sample, this clone was seen a few times. The chain couples TRBV9 to TRBJ2-5, with 9 nucleotides matching TRBD1. V shed 0 bases, J shed 5 bases, and the junction held 14 bases outside the gene matches. The CDR3 totals 18 residues. CDR1 and CDR2 (germline): SGDLS, YYNGEE. CDR3 region: CASSVDISGGQGRETQYF. DNA for the CDR3: TGTGCCAGCAGCGTAGATATATCTGGGGGACAGGGAAGGGAGACCCAGTACTTC.

The chain links TRBV14 to TRBJ2-7, with D possibly matching TRBD1 (6 bases). The CDR3 runs to 15 residues. From germline, CDR1 is SGHDN and CDR2 FVKESK. V dropped 5 bases and J dropped 0 bases, with 14 bases sitting between them. CDR3 sequence (DNA): TGTGCCAGCAGCTCGTGGGACACCAGCTCCTACGAGCAGTACTTC. Amino acids: CASSSWDTSSYEQYF.

V is TRBV9 and J is TRBJ2-7; possibly TRBD2 for D (5 bases). CDR1 is SGDLS, CDR2 YYNGEE, per germline. Trimming removed 3 bases at V and 6 bases at J, with 13 bases between. The CDR3 spans 13 residues. Here the CDR3 DNA reads TGTGCCAGCAGCGCTAGCTGGGTTTCCGAGCAGTACTTC. It yields the protein CASSASWVSEQYF. Using reference TRBV9 and TRBJ2-7 for the parts outside the CDR3, the full variable domain is DSGVTQTPKHLITATGQRVTLRCSPRSGDLSVYWYQQSLDQGLQFLIQYYNGEERAKGNILERFSAQQFPDLHSELNLSSLELGDSALYFCASSASWVSEQYFGPGTRLTVT.

The rearrangement uses TRBV20-1 and TRBJ2-7; 10 positions match TRBD2. Germline CDR1 DFQATT, CDR2 SNEGSKA (reference sequence). The CDR3 spans 13 residues. The ends lost 3 bases at V and 5 bases at J; junction bases unmatched: 4. CDR3 DNA sequence: TGCAGTGCTAGTGGGCTAGCGGGGGACGAGCAGTACTTC. This encodes CSASGLAGDEQYF.

The J gene is TRBJ2-3, the V gene TRBV12-5; 8 bases map to TRBD2. This CDR3 has 17 amino acids. Trimming took 5 bases from V and 2 from J; bases not matched to a gene: 12. Germline assignment: CDR1 LGHNT and CDR2 FRNRAP. The CDR3 sequence is CASGPPPGGGLTDTQYF. CDR3 in DNA: TGTGCTAGTGGTCCCCCACCCGGCGGGGGGCTCACAGATACGCAGTATTTT. Full variable domain (outside the CDR3, taken from reference TRBV12-5 and TRBJ2-3): DARVTQTPRHKVTEMGQEVTMRCQPILGHNTVFWYRQTMMQGLELLAYFRNRAPLDDSGMPKDRFSAEMPDATLATLKIQPSEPRDSAVYFCASGPPPGGGLTDTQYFGPGTRLTVL.

The rearrangement joins TRBV13 to TRBJ2-3; the D is unclear. The V gene's germline CDR1 is PRHDT and CDR2 FYEKMQ (reference sequence). The V end lost 3 bases, the J end lost 5 bases, and 15 bases lay between the germline ends. The CDR3 covers 15 residues. CDR3 nucleotides: TGTGCCAGCAGCTTTGGCGGAGTGTCGGTAGATACGCAGTATTTT. This encodes CASSFGGVSVDTQYF.

This chain connects TRBV11-2 to TRBJ2-7, with TRBD1 matching over 10 bases. J lost 4 bases, V lost 1 base, and 4 bases had no gene match. The V gene's germline CDR1 is SGHAT and CDR2 FQNNGV. The CDR3 has 15 amino acids. The CDR3, as DNA: TGTGCCAGCAGCTTAGGACAGGGGGCAGGGTACGAGCAGTACTTC. This encodes CASSLGQGAGYEQYF.

This rearrangement joins TRBV3-1 (or the pseudogene TRBV3-2) to TRBJ1-2; no reliable D call. This CDR3 region has 15 residues. CDR1 LGHDT and CDR2 YNNKEL come from the germline V gene (reference sequence). V lost 1 base and J lost 4, with 13 bases in between. The CDR3 region has the DNA TGTGCCAGCAGCCAAGCGGGGAGGGTAACCTATGGCTACACCTTC. Translation gives CASSQAGRVTYGYTF.

This chain's CDR3 is CASSLGTGVGELFF. The CDR3 nucleotides read TGTGCCAGCAGCTTGGGGACAGGGGTCGGGGAGCTGTTTTTT. The chain recombines TRBV5-6 with TRBJ2-2; 9 bases agree with TRBD1. The germline V gene encodes CDR1 SGHDT and CDR2 YYEEEE. Trimming cost V 0 bases and J 7 bases; bases outside gene matches: 1. This CDR3 has 14 residues.

The V and J genes are TRBV18 and TRBJ1-2, with D maybe TRBD1 (5 bases). Trimming pared 3 bases from V and 6 bases from J, leaving 11 bases between. Per the germline V gene, CDR1 is KGHSH and CDR2 is LQKENI. The CDR3 extends over 13 amino acids. The CDR3 reads CASSPGQGHGYTF. The CDR3 coding sequence is TGTGCCAGCTCACCGGGTCAGGGCCATGGCTACACCTTC.

The table lists this clone with many counts. The genes are TRBV6-2 or TRBV6-3 and TRBJ2-6; D possibly corresponds to TRBD2 (5 bases). The CDR3 length is 15 residues. Germline assignment: CDR1 MNHEY and CDR2 SVGEGT. The V gene lost 0 bases and the J gene lost 2 bases, with 5 bases spanning the gap. The DNA of the CDR3 is TGTGCCAGCAGTTACTCACTAGCTGGGGCCAACGTCCTGACTTTC. Translated: CASSYSLAGANVLTF.

The J gene is TRBJ2-7, the V gene TRBV4-1, with 12 positions matching TRBD2. This CDR3 is built from 17 residues. V lost 2 bases, J lost 6 bases, and 11 bases stayed unmatched. Germline values: CDR1 MGHRA, CDR2 YSYEKL. CDR3 nucleotide sequence: TGCGCCAGCAGCCAATTAGTCGTAACTAGCGGGGGGTCCGAGCAGTACTTC. Its protein is CASSQLVVTSGGSEQYF.

V usage is TRBV15 and J usage is TRBJ2-3; D is uncertain. The CDR3 sequence is 14 residues long. The V end lost 3 bases, the J end lost 1 base, and 8 bases lay between the germline ends. Germline CDR1 LNHNV, CDR2 YYDKDF (reference sequence). CDR3 protein: CATSREQGTDTQYF. The CDR3 nucleotides read TGTGCCACCAGCAGGGAGCAAGGCACAGATACGCAGTATTTT.

In this sample, this clone turned up once. The CDR3 region is CASSGGNHYNEQFF. The CDR3, as DNA: TGTGCCAGCAGCGGGGGGAACCACTACAATGAGCAGTTCTTC. The chain couples TRBV11-2 to TRBJ2-1; D perhaps matches TRBD2 (6 bases). The CDR3 has 14 amino acids. Germline CDR1 reads SGHAT; CDR2 reads FQNNGV. Trimming shortened V by 5 bases and J by 3 bases, and 11 bases separated the two germline ends.

J is TRBJ1-6 and V is TRBV6-5; 7 bases map to TRBD1. The CDR3 totals 11 residues. V was pared by 8 bases and J by 14 bases, with 6 bases of the junction left unmatched. The germline gives CDR1 MNHEY, CDR2 SVGAGI. The DNA for the CDR3 is TGTGCCAGCCTAGGGCAGGGGGCCCTCCACTTT. Translating it yields CASLGQGALHF.

The chain has TRBV29-1 and TRBJ1-1; 8 positions match TRBD1. This CDR3 is 14 amino acids long. V dropped 2 bases and J dropped 4; count of bases not matched to a gene: 6. Germline V gene data show CDR1 as SQVTM and CDR2 as ANQGSEA. For the CDR3, the DNA is TGCAGCGTTGAAAGGGACAGGAGACCCACTGAAGCTTTCTTT. Translated, it gives CSVERDRRPTEAFF.

J is TRBJ2-3 and V is TRBV6-5; a possible D gene is TRBD1 (7 bases). CDR1 and CDR2 (germline): MNHEY, SVGAGI. The V end lost 2 bases, the J end lost 2 bases, and 11 bases lay between the germline ends. The CDR3 is made up of 15 amino acids. CDR3 residues: CASSYQGGLTDTQYF. CDR3 nucleotide sequence: TGTGCCAGCAGTTACCAGGGGGGCCTCACAGATACGCAGTATTTT.

V usage is TRBV4-1 and J usage is TRBJ2-1, with 8 bases fitting TRBD2. Trimming took 4 bases from V and 8 from J; bases not matched to a gene: 4. Germline V gene lookup returns CDR1 MGHRA and CDR2 YSYEKL. There are 13 residues in the CDR3. The CDR3 reads CASSLGLVDEQFF. DNA for the CDR3: TGCGCCAGCAGCCTGGGACTAGTCGATGAGCAGTTCTTC.

This chain uses TRBV9 with TRBJ2-5; 15 bases line up with TRBD2. After removal of 3 bases from V and 10 bases from J, the junction contained 4 bases not matched to a gene. The length of the CDR3 is 14 residues. The V gene's germline CDR1 is SGDLS and CDR2 YYNGEE. The DNA of the CDR3 is TGTGCCAGCAGCGCAGGGACTAGCGGGGGGTACCAGTACTTC. Translated: CASSAGTSGGYQYF.

The chain is built from TRBV7-3 and TRBJ1-1, with D uncertain. This CDR3 contains 13 residues. Per the germline V gene, CDR1 is SGHTA and CDR2 is FQGTGA. Trimming shortened V by 8 bases and J by 0 bases, and 10 bases separated the two germline ends. CDR3 sequence reads: CASGRTMNTEAFF. CDR3 DNA: TGTGCCAGCGGCAGGACTATGAACACTGAAGCTTTCTTT.